The 23 T cell receptor beta chains presented below share a single source sample, sequenced in a study of shared clonotypes between healthy human individuals. TCRdb keeps only in-frame clones here, not all; method: immunoSEQ multiplex PCR. The sample consists of over a million clones, around 76% of them appearing once. Input material: memory CD4+ T cells sorted from blood. The subset denotes: CD45RA-negative fraction. These receptors were obtained from a man aged 18 to 35 in good health.

This clone was counted a few times. The rearrangement joins TRBV18 to TRBJ1-5; perhaps TRBD1 as D (5 bases). This CDR3 spans 13 amino acids. Germline V gene lookup returns CDR1 KGHSH and CDR2 LQKENI. With 3 bases removed from V and 6 bases from J, the gap between germline ends came to 9 bases. The CDR3 is CASSPSGGQPQHF. For the CDR3, the DNA is TGTGCCAGCTCACCGAGCGGGGGTCAGCCCCAGCATTTT.

CDR3 in DNA: TGTGCCAGCAGCCCAATGTCCCAAGAGACCCAGTACTTC. This codes for CASSPMSQETQYF. The chain is built from TRBV9 and TRBJ2-5, with unresolved D. Germline loops: CDR1 SGDLS, CDR2 YYNGEE. The CDR3 has 13 residues. V lost 4 bases and J lost 1, with 8 bases in between. Looking up the rest from reference TRBV9 and TRBJ2-5 gives the full variable domain: DSGVTQTPKHLITATGQRVTLRCSPRSGDLSVYWYQQSLDQGLQFLIQYYNGEERAKGNILERFSAQQFPDLHSELNLSSLELGDSALYFCASSPMSQETQYFGPGTRLLVL.

This clone appeared a single time. The J gene is TRBJ2-5, the V gene TRBV5-1, with D possibly matching TRBD1 (5 bases). V was clipped by 0 bases and J by 4 bases, with 10 bases between them. Looked up from germline, CDR1 is SGHRS and CDR2 is YFSETQ. This CDR3 is built from 14 residues. CDR3 loop: CASSLAWGTETQYF. The CDR3 DNA sequence: TGCGCCAGCAGCTTGGCTTGGGGCACAGAGACCCAGTACTTC.

This sequence joins TRBV7-3 and TRBJ2-3, with D possibly TRBD1 on 6 matching bases. V was cut by 6 bases and J by 6 bases, with 16 bases left in between. Germline assignment: CDR1 SGHTA and CDR2 FQGTGA. CDR3 length: 14 amino acids. The DNA of the CDR3 is TGTGCCAGCAGTCCCCAGGGGCTGATTGATACGCAGTATTTT. This translates into CASSPQGLIDTQYF.

The sample holds a few counts of this clone. V gene TRBV30 combines with J gene TRBJ1-1, with D unclear. Looked up from germline, CDR1 is GTSNPN and CDR2 is SVGIG (reference sequence). The germline V and J ends were trimmed by 0 bases and 0 bases, with 11 bases remaining between them. This CDR3 has 15 amino acids. The CDR3 region has the DNA TGTGCCTGGAGTGTAAATAAGTGGATGAACACTGAAGCTTTCTTT. It is translated as CAWSVNKWMNTEAFF.

Regarding this clone: This sample includes further DNA sequences coding for the same CDR3. The chain recombines TRBV5-1 with TRBJ2-3, with TRBD1 matching over 7 bases. Germline assignment: CDR1 SGHRS and CDR2 YFSETQ. V was pared by 0 bases and J by 1 base, with 2 bases of the junction left unmatched. The CDR3 has 15 residues. The CDR3, as DNA: TGCGCCAGCAGCTTGGCTGGACAGGGCACAGATACGCAGTATTTT. Translation: CASSLAGQGTDTQYF.

The V gene is TRBV9, the J gene TRBJ2-7, with TRBD1 matching over 11 bases. The CDR3 spans 15 residues. Germline V CDR1 and CDR2: SGDLS, YYNGEE. V trimming: 2 bases; J trimming: 6 bases; junction bases outside the gene matches: 7. The chain's CDR3 is CASSVDTGTGGEQYF. The CDR3 region has the DNA TGTGCCAGCAGCGTTGATACCGGGACAGGGGGCGAGCAGTACTTC.

The chain employs TRBV21-1 and TRBJ2-1. TRBV21-1 is designated a pseudogene. The CDR3 runs 16 residues. In DNA, the CDR3 is TGTGCCAGCAGCAAGGGGACCCTGAGCTCCTACAATGAGCAGTTCTTC. Protein: CASSKGTLSSYNEQFF.

To note about this clone: The same CDR3 arises from other DNA sequences in this sample as well. This chain connects TRBV5-1 to TRBJ2-5; D may be TRBD1 (6 bases). V lost 4 bases, J lost 5 bases, and 12 bases lay in between. In germline, CDR1 is SGHRS, CDR2 YFSETQ. This CDR3 is 13 amino acids long. The chain's CDR3 is CASSPGHRETQYF. For the CDR3, the DNA is TGCGCCAGCAGCCCGGGACACCGGGAGACCCAGTACTTC. Using reference TRBV5-1 and TRBJ2-5 for the parts outside the CDR3, the full variable domain is KAGVTQTPRYLIKTRGQQVTLSCSPISGHRSVSWYQQTPGQGLQFLFEYFSETQRNKGNFPGRFSGRQFSNSRSEMNVSTLELGDSALYLCASSPGHRETQYFGPGTRLLVL.

This clone came up once. Additional DNA sequences in this sample encode the identical CDR3. The chain has TRBV29-1 and TRBJ2-2; D gene unclear. The germline V gene encodes CDR1 SQVTM and CDR2 ANQGSEA. With 3 bases removed from V and 0 bases from J, the gap between germline ends came to 5 bases. The CDR3 runs 13 residues. CDR3 residues: CSVDRTNTGELFF. DNA for the CDR3: TGCAGCGTTGACAGAACGAACACCGGGGAGCTGTTTTTT.

The genes are TRBV6-1 and TRBJ1-1; no clear D gene. Trimming shortened V by 7 bases and J by 0 bases, and 12 bases separated the two germline ends. The CDR3 length is 14 residues. Germline V gene lookup returns CDR1 MNHNS and CDR2 SASEGT. For the CDR3, the DNA is TGTGCCAGCACGGGGTCTACTATGAACACTGAAGCTTTCTTT. Its translation is CASTGSTMNTEAFF.

The count of this clone is one. The genes are TRBV10-1 and TRBJ2-3; D is unclear. This CDR3 is 12 amino acids long. Germline V lookup: CDR1 WNHNN, CDR2 SYGVQD (reference sequence). V lost 4 bases and J lost 6, with 8 bases in between. DNA of the CDR3: TGCGCCAGCAGTGTACTCGGGGATACGCAGTATTTT. Amino acids: CASSVLGDTQYF.

The chain is built from TRBV7-9 and TRBJ2-1; 7 nucleotides agree with TRBD2. CDR3 size: 14 residues. With V trimmed by 10 bases and J by 1 base, 7 bases remained unmatched. Germline V gene lookup returns CDR1 SEHNR and CDR2 FQNEAQ (reference sequence). This CDR3 reads CAIKYGGSYNEQFF. The CDR3 DNA sequence: TGTGCCATAAAATACGGGGGGTCCTACAATGAGCAGTTCTTC. The entire variable domain, with the rest obtained from reference TRBV7-9 and TRBJ2-1, is as follows: DTGVSQNPRHKITKRGQNVTFRCDPISEHNRLYWYRQTLGQGPEFLTYFQNEAQLEKSRLLSDRFSAERPKGSFSTLEIQRTEQGDSAMYLCAIKYGGSYNEQFFGPGTRLTVL.

The chain joins TRBV6-5 to TRBJ1-2; D might be TRBD1 (6 bases). V lost 2 bases and J 8 bases, leaving 15 bases between the germline ends. There are 14 residues in the CDR3. The germline V gene has CDR1 MNHEY and CDR2 SVGAGI. CDR3 region: CASSYLTGFGGYTF. The CDR3 DNA follows: TGTGCCAGCAGTTACCTCACAGGGTTTGGCGGCTACACCTTC.

Concerning this clone itself: Mismatch with germline at one junction end may stem from a read error. The V call is TRBV19, the J call TRBJ2-7; D is unresolved. CDR1 is LNHDA and CDR2 is SQIVND in the germline V gene (reference sequence). The CDR3 runs to 11 residues. This CDR3 is CASSIVSLEFF. CDR3 sequence (DNA): TGTGCCAGTAGTATAGTTAGTCTCGAATTCTTC.

J is TRBJ2-3 and V is TRBV11-2, with a weak D call TRBD2 (6 bases). Trimming stripped 1 base from V and 7 bases from J, with 15 bases between. Germline V gene data show CDR1 as SGHAT and CDR2 as FQNNGV. This CDR3 is built from 15 residues. The CDR3 coding sequence is TGTGCCAGCAGCTTAGTCGGAGGCGGGGTGAATACGCAGTATTTT. It encodes CASSLVGGGVNTQYF.

V gene TRBV19 combines with J gene TRBJ2-6; D gene unclear. Trimming removed 6 bases from V and 4 bases from J, with 7 bases in between. CDR1 is LNHDA and CDR2 is SQIVND in the germline V gene (reference sequence). This CDR3 contains 13 residues. The CDR3 spells CASSQTGANVLTF. DNA of the CDR3: TGTGCCAGTAGCCAGACAGGGGCCAACGTCCTGACTTTC.

CDR3 residues: CASSLSRVAYEQYF. CDR3 nucleotides: TGTGCCAGCAGCTTATCCCGGGTTGCCTACGAGCAGTACTTC. V gene TRBV11-2 combines with J gene TRBJ2-7, with D hard to call. Trimming took off 2 bases at V and 2 bases at J, with 10 bases between the two ends. Per germline, CDR1 SGHAT and CDR2 FQNNGV. This CDR3 comprises 14 residues.

The V gene is TRBV29-1, the J gene TRBJ1-2; D is ambiguous. In germline, CDR1 is SQVTM, CDR2 ANQGSEA. Trimming took off 4 bases at V and 2 bases at J, with 11 bases between the two ends. The length of the CDR3 is 13 residues. CDR3 DNA sequence: TGCAGCGTTGCCGGGATGGGGAACTATGGCTACACCTTC. Amino acid sequence: CSVAGMGNYGYTF.

The V call is TRBV6-1, the J call TRBJ2-5; 8 bases line up with TRBD2. The CDR3 contains 15 residues. Germline V gene data show CDR1 as MNHNS and CDR2 as SASEGT. V lost 6 bases, J lost 1 base, and 7 bases stayed unmatched. The CDR3 nucleotides are TGTGCCAGCAGGGACCGGGGGGGACTCCAAGAGACCCAGTACTTC. The encoded protein is CASRDRGGLQETQYF.

The rearrangement uses TRBV18 and TRBJ2-2; no definite D call. Germline V gene sequence: CDR1 KGHSH, CDR2 LQKENI. V was shortened by 0 bases and J by 7 bases, with 3 bases between the two germline ends. There are 12 residues in the CDR3. CDR3 residues: CASSPPGGELFF. The CDR3 nucleotides read TGTGCCAGCTCACCACCGGGCGGGGAGCTGTTTTTT.

This clone has just a few counts. The chain recombines TRBV10-3 with TRBJ1-1, with D maybe TRBD1 (5 bases). The CDR3 covers 14 residues. V lost 9 bases and J 8 bases, leaving 22 bases between the germline ends. Germline CDR1 is ENHRY and CDR2 is SYGVKD. DNA for the CDR3: TGTGCCATTCAAGCAAGGGACTCCCGAATCGAAGCTTTCTTT. It yields the protein CAIQARDSRIEAFF.

This clone was seen a few times. At the DNA level, this CDR3 is encoded by other sequences in the same sample as well. The chain is built from TRBV29-1 and TRBJ1-1, with D perhaps matching TRBD1 (5 bases). The CDR3 is 12 amino acids. Germline loops: CDR1 SQVTM, CDR2 ANQGSEA. Trimming pared 6 bases from V and 0 bases from J, leaving 8 bases between. The CDR3 DNA is TGCAGCGTGGGACGGATGAACACTGAAGCTTTCTTT. Its translation is CSVGRMNTEAFF.